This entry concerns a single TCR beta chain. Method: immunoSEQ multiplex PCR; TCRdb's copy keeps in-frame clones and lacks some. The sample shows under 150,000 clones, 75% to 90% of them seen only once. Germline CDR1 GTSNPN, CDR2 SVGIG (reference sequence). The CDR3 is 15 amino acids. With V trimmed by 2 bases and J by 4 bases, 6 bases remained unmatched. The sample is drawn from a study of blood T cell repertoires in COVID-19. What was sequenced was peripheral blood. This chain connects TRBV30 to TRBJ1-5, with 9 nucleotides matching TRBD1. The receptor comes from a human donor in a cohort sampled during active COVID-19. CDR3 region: CAWSPGQGLNQPQHF. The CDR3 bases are TGTGCCTGGAGTCCGGGACAGGGATTAAATCAGCCCCAGCATTTT.